A single sample is the source of the 10 T cell receptor beta chains below, sequenced in a study of blood T cell repertoires in COVID-19. Sequencing was performed with immunoSEQ multiplex PCR; in TCRdb, only in-frame clones are kept and a portion is missing. The profile covers 150,000 to 200,000 clones, with 65% to 85% appearing a single time and 15% to 20% taken by the ten largest. Input material: peripheral blood. These receptors were taken from a man aged 60 to 75 with active or convalescent COVID-19.

The chain uses TRBV5-1 and TRBJ2-5; possibly TRBD1 for D (6 bases). Per germline, CDR1 SGHRS and CDR2 YFSETQ. V was clipped by 2 bases and J by 4 bases, with 9 bases between them. This CDR3 comprises 13 residues. CDR3 sequence (DNA): TGCGCCAGCAGCTTACAGGGTGTAGAGACCCAGTACTTC. Encoded protein: CASSLQGVETQYF.

This clone was picked up one time. The chain links TRBV11-2 to TRBJ1-2, with 7 bases matching TRBD1. Germline CDR1 reads SGHAT; CDR2 reads FQNNGV. The ends lost 1 base at V and 5 bases at J; junction bases unmatched: 10. CDR3 length equals 16 residues. The CDR3: CASSLVGTETFYGYTF. In nucleotides, the CDR3 is TGTGCCAGCAGCTTAGTAGGGACAGAGACCTTTTATGGCTACACCTTC.

CDR3 residues: CASGLVLVFGSGANVLTF. DNA for the CDR3: TGTGCTAGTGGTTTGGTACTGGTATTCGGGAGTGGGGCCAACGTCCTGACTTTC. The chain joins TRBV12-5 to TRBJ2-6; TRBD2 is a possible D gene (6 bases). V was trimmed by 0 bases and J by 3 bases, leaving 15 bases between them. CDR1 LGHNT and CDR2 FRNRAP come from the germline V gene. The CDR3 has 18 amino acids.

The rearrangement joins TRBV4-3 to TRBJ2-1, with 8 positions matching TRBD2. CDR1 LGHNA and CDR2 YSLEER come from the germline V gene. V was pared by 0 bases and J by 10 bases, with 11 bases of the junction left unmatched. The CDR3 contains 16 residues. In nucleotides, the CDR3 is TGCGCCAGCAGCCAAGATATTGGGCAAGCGGGAGTAGAGCAGTTCTTC. This sequence encodes CASSQDIGQAGVEQFF.

This clone has more than one count but fewer than ten. The rearrangement joins TRBV28 to TRBJ2-7, with TRBD1 matching over 8 bases. Looked up from germline, CDR1 is MDHEN and CDR2 is SYDVKM. Germline trimming cut 6 bases from V and 6 bases from J; bases unmatched to any gene: 13. This CDR3 spans 15 amino acids. The DNA for the CDR3 is TGTGCCAGCAGCCCGACCCAGACAGGGGATAGCGAGCAGTACTTC. It specifies CASSPTQTGDSEQYF.

The rearrangement joins TRBV19 to TRBJ2-4; D possibly corresponds to TRBD2 (6 bases). The CDR3 loop spans 14 amino acids. CDR1 is LNHDA, CDR2 SQIVND, per germline (reference sequence). The V end was cut by 7 bases, the J end by 3 bases, with 13 bases between. In DNA, the CDR3 is TGTGCCAGTACTGATGGGGGGATCAAAAACATTCAGTACTTC. This encodes CASTDGGIKNIQYF.

The chain is built from TRBV14 and TRBJ2-7; 7 positions match TRBD1. The J segment lost 0 bases and the V segment lost 5 bases, leaving 7 bases of the junction unmatched. The CDR3 consists of 15 residues. The germline gives CDR1 SGHDN, CDR2 FVKESK. CDR3 DNA: TGTGCCAGCAGCTTAGGGGGCACACTCTCCTACGAGCAGTACTTC. Its translation: CASSLGGTLSYEQYF.

This clone was seen once. The chain combines TRBV30 with TRBJ2-1; 10 positions agree with TRBD2. Trimming removed 0 bases from V and 2 bases from J; junction bases left unmatched: 1. This CDR3 region has 15 residues. Germline V CDR1 and CDR2: GTSNPN, SVGIG (reference sequence). CDR3 amino acids: CAWSVAGGPYNEQFF. The CDR3 DNA follows: TGTGCCTGGAGTGTAGCGGGAGGGCCCTACAATGAGCAGTTCTTC. Based on the CDR3 plus reference TRBV30 and TRBJ2-1, the full variable domain is SQTIHQWPATLVQPVGSPLSLECTVEGTSNPNLYWYRQAAGRGLQLLFYSVGIGQISSEVPQNLSASRPQDRQFILSSKKLLLSDSGFYLCAWSVAGGPYNEQFFGPGTRLTVL.

Here the CDR3 DNA reads TGTGCCAGCAGCTCCGATACCCGCGGGGTCCGTTATGGCTACACCTTC. Encoded protein: CASSSDTRGVRYGYTF. The chain carries TRBV7-9 and TRBJ1-2; D unresolved. The CDR3 consists of 16 residues. Germline V gene data show CDR1 as SEHNR and CDR2 as FQNEAQ (reference sequence). The V gene lost 4 bases and the J gene lost 5 bases, with 20 bases spanning the gap.

V and J are TRBV30 and TRBJ1-5, with TRBD1 matching over 7 bases. Trimming removed 1 base from V and 7 bases from J; junction bases left unmatched: 7. Germline assignment: CDR1 GTSNPN and CDR2 SVGIG (reference sequence). The CDR3 totals 14 residues. CDR3 coding DNA: TGTGCCTGGAGTGGGAACAGGGGAGAACAGCCCCAGCATTTT. Amino acid sequence: CAWSGNRGEQPQHF.